One and the same sample provided the 9 T cell receptor beta chains below, sequenced in a study of T cell responses to AZD1222 COVID-19 vaccine. Data came from immunoSEQ multiplex PCR; TCRdb stores just in-frame clones and leaves some out. The table lists 150,000 to 200,000 clones, around 91% of them singletons. The source was peripheral blood, collected 28 days after the second AZD1222 dose. The receptors come from an adult who received the AZD1222 COVID-19 vaccine.

This sequence joins TRBV4-3 and TRBJ1-4, with D tentatively TRBD1 (6 bases). Per the germline V gene, CDR1 is LGHNA and CDR2 is YSLEER. There are 16 residues in the CDR3. Trimming pared 4 bases from V and 8 bases from J, leaving 20 bases between. The CDR3: CASSPLGGGKGEKLFF. The CDR3 DNA reads TGCGCCAGCAGCCCCCTAGGGGGGGGGAAGGGAGAAAAACTGTTTTTT.

J is TRBJ2-3 and V is TRBV5-4, with D perhaps TRBD2 (6 bases). From germline, CDR1 is SGHNT and CDR2 YYREEE (reference sequence). The CDR3 contains 17 residues. V was cut by 1 base and J by 5 bases, with 20 bases left in between. The CDR3 sequence is CASSLLGRRGGEDTQYF. The CDR3 region has the DNA TGTGCCAGCAGCTTGCTTGGCAGACGGGGAGGTGAAGATACGCAGTATTTT.

This rearrangement joins TRBV5-5 to TRBJ1-6; D may be TRBD1 (5 bases). Trimming stripped 0 bases from V and 7 bases from J, with 17 bases between. This CDR3 comprises 17 residues. Germline lookup yields CDR1 SGHKS and CDR2 YYEKEE (reference sequence). For the CDR3, the DNA is TGTGCCAGCAGCTTGGATACGGGGCGATGGGCCAATTCACCCCTCCACTTT. Translating gives CASSLDTGRWANSPLHF. The full variable domain, in which reference TRBV5-5 and TRBJ1-6 provide the parts outside the CDR3, is DAGVTQSPTHLIKTRGQQVTLRCSPISGHKSVSWYQQVLGQGPQFIFQYYEKEERGRGNFPDRFSARQFPNYSSELNVNALLLGDSALYLCASSLDTGRWANSPLHFGNGTRLTVT.

The chain couples TRBV7-8 to TRBJ1-5, with unresolved D. In germline, CDR1 is SGHVS, CDR2 FQNEAQ. The CDR3 covers 15 residues. Trimming stripped 1 base from V and 5 bases from J, with 12 bases between. CDR3 protein: CASSLGATKHQPQHF. The DNA of the CDR3 is TGTGCCAGCAGCTTAGGGGCTACCAAACATCAGCCCCAGCATTTT.

This clone was seen once. This rearrangement joins TRBV9 to TRBJ1-1, with a possible D match to TRBD1 (5 bases). Germline V gene sequence: CDR1 SGDLS, CDR2 YYNGEE. This CDR3 has 15 amino acids. The V end lost 0 bases, the J end lost 1 base, and 10 bases lay between the germline ends. The DNA of the CDR3 is TGTGCCAGCAGCGTAGTAGGGACCTCGAACACTGAAGCTTTCTTT. Protein product: CASSVVGTSNTEAFF.

J is TRBJ2-3 and V is TRBV28, with D possibly TRBD2 on 5 matching bases. V lost 10 bases and J lost 2, with 16 bases in between. Germline V lookup: CDR1 MDHEN, CDR2 SYDVKM. This CDR3 contains 14 residues. The CDR3 coding sequence is TGTGCCACCGACGTAGCGCCTTCCACAGATACGCAGTATTTT. Its translation is CATDVAPSTDTQYF.

The chain has TRBV4-1 and TRBJ2-3; TRBD1 matches 7 bases. The germline gives CDR1 MGHRA, CDR2 YSYEKL. J gave up 6 bases and V 0 bases, and 6 bases lay outside the gene matches. The CDR3 is 15 residues long. The CDR3 DNA is TGCGCCAGCAGCCAAGAAGCAAGGGGGCCTGATACGCAGTATTTT. Its translation is CASSQEARGPDTQYF.

This chain joins TRBV27 and TRBJ1-2; a weak D match, TRBD1 (6 bases). Trimming removed 0 bases at V and 1 base at J, with 18 bases between. Germline values: CDR1 MNHEY, CDR2 SMNVEV (reference sequence). The CDR3 is 18 amino acids. CDR3 DNA sequence: TGTGCCAGCAGTTTATCTTGGGGGGGCGGGTCCCTTAACTATGGCTACACCTTC. It specifies CASSLSWGGGSLNYGYTF.

The chain joins TRBV7-2 to TRBJ2-7; TRBD2 matches at 9 bases. CDR1 is SGHTA, CDR2 FQGNSA, per germline. CDR3 length: 16 amino acids. Trimming cost V 2 bases and J 4 bases; bases outside gene matches: 9. The CDR3 here is CASSLNPSGTGYEQYF. CDR3 sequence (DNA): TGTGCCAGCAGCTTAAATCCTAGCGGGACCGGATACGAGCAGTACTTC.